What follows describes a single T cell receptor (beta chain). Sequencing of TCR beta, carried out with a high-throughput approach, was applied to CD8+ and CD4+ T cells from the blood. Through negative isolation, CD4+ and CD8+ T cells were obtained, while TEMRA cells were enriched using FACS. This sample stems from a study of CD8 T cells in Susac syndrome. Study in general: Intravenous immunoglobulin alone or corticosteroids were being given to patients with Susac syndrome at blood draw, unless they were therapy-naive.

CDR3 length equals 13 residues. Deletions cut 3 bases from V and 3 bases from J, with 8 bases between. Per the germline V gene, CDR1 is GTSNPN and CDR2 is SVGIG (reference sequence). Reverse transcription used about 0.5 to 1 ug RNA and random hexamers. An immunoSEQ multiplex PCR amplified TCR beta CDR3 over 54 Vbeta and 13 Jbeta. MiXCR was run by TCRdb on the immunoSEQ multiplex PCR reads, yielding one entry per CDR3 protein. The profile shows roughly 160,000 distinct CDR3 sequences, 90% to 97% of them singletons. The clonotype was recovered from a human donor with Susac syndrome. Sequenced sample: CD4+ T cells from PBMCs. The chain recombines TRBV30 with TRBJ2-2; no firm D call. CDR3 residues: CAWRYGDTGELFF. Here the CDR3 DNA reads TGTGCCTGGAGGTATGGAGACACCGGGGAGCTGTTTTTT.